This TCR beta chain emerged from a study of shared clonotypes between healthy human individuals. Positively selected for CCR7, the CD45RO-negative cells used as naive CD8 cells excluded terminally differentiated effector memory CD45RA+ cells. Produced via immunoSEQ multiplex PCR; TCRdb's table is partial and in-frame only. The table records roughly 2.1 million clones, under 95% of them present only once. The CDR3 consists of 17 residues. With 3 bases removed from V and 10 bases from J, the gap between germline ends came to 28 bases. Germline V lookup: CDR1 MGHRA, CDR2 YSYEKL. The TCR originated in a young man in good health. Some clones in this sample may be carry-over from other donors' samples. The sequencing sample was made of naive CD8+ T cells from PBMCs. The chain employs TRBV4-1 and TRBJ2-7; D is possibly TRBD2 (6 bases). CDR3 protein: CASSQRGGAFVFTDQYF. CDR3 bases: TGCGCCAGCAGCCAGAGAGGAGGGGCCTTTGTCTTCACGGACCAGTACTTC.